Listed below are T cell receptor beta chains from one sample, sequenced in a study of T cell changes during pregnancy in multiple sclerosis. Assay: immunoSEQ multiplex PCR; the TCRdb copy retains only in-frame clones and omits some. The sample has about 43,000 clones, 85% to 90% seen once; the top ten hold approximately 4.7%. This specimen was peripheral blood, taken in the second trimester of pregnancy. These receptors came from a female donor in good health, enrolled as a control in a pregnancy study. CDR3s include the opening cysteine and the closing phenylalanine or tryptophan. A D gene is named only where the DNA matches it firmly. For some rows the clone size is stated as once, few or many, or as a class when expanded; others skip it.

V gene: TRBV18
D gene: TRBD2
clone size: NA
J gene: TRBJ2-1
CDR3 protein: CASSPSGGNEQFF
CDR3 DNA: TGTGCCAGCTCACCGTCGGGGGGTAATGAGCAGTTCTTC

V gene: TRBV5-1
D gene: NA
clone size: NA
J gene: TRBJ2-5
CDR3 protein: CASSLGAETQYF
CDR3 DNA: TGCGCCAGCAGCTTGGGAGCGGAGACCCAGTACTTC

V gene: TRBV27
D gene: TRBD2
clone size: NA
J gene: TRBJ2-1
CDR3 protein: CASGPSGTYNEQFF
CDR3 DNA: TGTGCCAGCGGACCTAGCGGAACCTACAATGAGCAGTTCTTC

V gene: TRBV6-5
D gene: TRBD1
clone size: NA
J gene: TRBJ1-5
CDR3 protein: CASSEDRSNQPQHF
CDR3 DNA: TGTGCCAGCAGCGAGGACAGGTCCAATCAGCCCCAGCATTTT

V gene: TRBV11-2
D gene: NA
clone size: NA
J gene: TRBJ2-1
CDR3 protein: CASSLDTGYRDEQFF
CDR3 DNA: TGTGCCAGCAGCTTAGACACAGGGTACCGGGATGAGCAGTTCTTC

V gene: TRBV5-1
D gene: NA
clone size: NA
J gene: TRBJ1-3
CDR3 protein: CASSPGSLTYSGNTIYF
CDR3 DNA: TGCGCCAGCAGCCCGGGGTCCCTGACATACTCTGGAAACACCATATATTTT

V gene: TRBV13
D gene: TRBD1
clone size: NA
J gene: TRBJ2-7
CDR3 protein: CASSFVGGGYEQYF
CDR3 DNA: TGTGCCAGCAGCTTTGTAGGGGGCGGTTACGAGCAGTACTTC

V gene: TRBV11-2
D gene: TRBD2
clone size: NA
J gene: TRBJ2-2
CDR3 protein: CASRPLLAGGNTGELFF
CDR3 DNA: TGTGCCAGCAGACCTTTACTAGCGGGGGGGAACACCGGGGAGCTGTTTTTT

V gene: TRBV6-6
D gene: NA
clone size: NA
J gene: TRBJ2-3
CDR3 protein: CASSYGALTDTQYF
CDR3 DNA: TGTGCCAGCAGTTACGGGGCACTCACAGATACGCAGTATTTT

V gene: TRBV30
D gene: TRBD2
clone size: NA
J gene: TRBJ2-5
CDR3 protein: CAWTEASGRGGAQYF
CDR3 DNA: TGTGCCTGGACCGAGGCGAGCGGGAGGGGTGGGGCCCAGTACTTC

V gene: TRBV5-8
D gene: TRBD1
clone size: NA
J gene: TRBJ1-1
CDR3 protein: CASSLRGQGNGEAFF
CDR3 DNA: TGTGCCAGCAGCTTGCGAGGACAGGGTAACGGTGAAGCTTTCTTT

V gene: TRBV18
D gene: TRBD2
clone size: NA
J gene: TRBJ2-7
CDR3 protein: CASSPGRRLAGALSYEQYF
CDR3 DNA: TGTGCCAGCTCACCAGGTCGTCGACTAGCGGGAGCCCTCTCCTACGAGCAGTACTTC

V gene: TRBV19
D gene: NA
clone size: NA
J gene: TRBJ2-7
CDR3 protein: CATRSHDYEQYF
CDR3 DNA: TGTGCCACCCGGTCCCACGACTACGAGCAGTACTTC

V gene: TRBV19
D gene: TRBD2
clone size: NA
J gene: TRBJ2-1
CDR3 protein: CASNIGLAGGNNEQFF
CDR3 DNA: TGTGCCAGTAACATCGGACTAGCGGGGGGGAACAATGAGCAGTTCTTC

V gene: TRBV6-1
D gene: NA
clone size: once
J gene: TRBJ1-1
CDR3 protein: CASSGAAGWTEAFF
CDR3 DNA: TGTGCCAGCAGTGGGGCAGCAGGCTGGACTGAAGCTTTCTTT

V gene: TRBV19
D gene: TRBD1
clone size: NA
J gene: TRBJ1-2
CDR3 protein: CASSIRTGDGGYTF
CDR3 DNA: TGTGCCAGTAGTATCAGGACAGGGGATGGTGGCTACACCTTC

V gene: TRBV30
D gene: NA
clone size: NA
J gene: TRBJ1-5
CDR3 protein: CAWSAGAGQPQHF
CDR3 DNA: TGTGCCTGGAGCGCAGGTGCGGGGCAGCCCCAGCATTTT

V gene: TRBV2
D gene: NA
clone size: NA
J gene: TRBJ2-5
CDR3 protein: CASSTAGGRTQYF
CDR3 DNA: TGTGCCAGCAGTACGGCTGGTGGGAGAACCCAGTACTTC

V gene: TRBV15
D gene: NA
clone size: NA
J gene: TRBJ1-3
CDR3 protein: CATSRIPLGNTIYF
CDR3 DNA: TGTGCCACCAGCAGAATCCCCCTCGGGAACACCATATATTTT

V gene: TRBV6-1
D gene: NA
clone size: NA
J gene: TRBJ2-3
CDR3 protein: CASRPRQTSTDTQYF
CDR3 DNA: TGTGCTAGCAGACCCAGACAAACTAGCACAGATACGCAGTATTTT